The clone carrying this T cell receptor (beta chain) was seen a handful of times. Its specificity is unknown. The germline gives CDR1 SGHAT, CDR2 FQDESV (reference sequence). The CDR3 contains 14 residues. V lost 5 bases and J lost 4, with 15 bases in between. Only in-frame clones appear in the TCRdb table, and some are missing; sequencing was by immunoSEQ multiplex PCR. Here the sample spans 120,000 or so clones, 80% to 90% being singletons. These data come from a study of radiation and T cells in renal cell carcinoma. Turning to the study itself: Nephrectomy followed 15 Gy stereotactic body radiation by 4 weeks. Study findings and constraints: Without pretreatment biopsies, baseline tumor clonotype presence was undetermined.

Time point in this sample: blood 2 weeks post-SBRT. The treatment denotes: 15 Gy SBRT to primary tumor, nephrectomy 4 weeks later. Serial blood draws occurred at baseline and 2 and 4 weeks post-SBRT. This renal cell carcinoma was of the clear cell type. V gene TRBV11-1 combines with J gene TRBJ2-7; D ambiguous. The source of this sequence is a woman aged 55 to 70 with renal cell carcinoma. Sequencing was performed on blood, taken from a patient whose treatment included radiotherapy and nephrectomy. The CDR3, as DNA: TGTGCCAGCAGCCCTCAGCACGGACGGTACGAGCAGTACTTC. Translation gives CASSPQHGRYEQYF.